The rows below give T cell receptor beta chains drawn from one sample of a study of blood T cell repertoires in COVID-19. Clones were read by immunoSEQ multiplex PCR, and TCRdb kept only the in-frame ones, dropping some. The sample comprises fewer than 140,000 clones, under 85% of which are singletons, and more than 13% rests with the top ten. The sequenced material came from peripheral blood. These TCRs come from a woman between 55 and 75 years old with acute or convalescent COVID-19. The CDR3 runs from the conserved cysteine through the conserved F or W. Each record gives: D gene, J gene, clone size, V gene, CDR3 DNA, CDR3 protein. The D gene is left open where the match is weak. For some rows the clone size is stated as once, few or many, or as a class when expanded; others skip it.

D gene: TRBD1; J gene: TRBJ1-6; clone size: -; V gene: TRBV6-5; CDR3 DNA: TGTGCCAGCAGTAAACAGGGGGCAAGAAGTTCACCCCTCCACTTT; CDR3 protein: CASSKQGARSSPLHF
D gene: -; J gene: TRBJ1-2; clone size: -; V gene: TRBV6-5; CDR3 DNA: TGTGCCAGCAGTTACAGGGGTCACTATGGCTACACCTTC; CDR3 protein: CASSYRGHYGYTF
D gene: TRBD1; J gene: TRBJ2-7; clone size: -; V gene: TRBV3-1/TRBV3-2; CDR3 DNA: TGTGCCAGCAGCCAATTGTCCCGGGACAGGGGCGAGCAGTACTTC; CDR3 protein: CASSQLSRDRGEQYF
D gene: -; J gene: TRBJ1-1; clone size: few; V gene: TRBV29-1; CDR3 DNA: TGCAGCGCCATTCGGGGGGCGGACACTGAAGCTTTCTTT; CDR3 protein: CSAIRGADTEAFF
D gene: -; J gene: TRBJ2-5; clone size: -; V gene: TRBV6-5; CDR3 DNA: TGTGCCAGCAGCGGAGGGCCGAGGGGCGAGACCCAGTACTTC; CDR3 protein: CASSGGPRGETQYF
D gene: TRBD2; J gene: TRBJ2-1; clone size: -; V gene: TRBV4-2; CDR3 DNA: TGTGCCAGCAGCCGAGAGCGGGGGAGGGGTACCTACAATGAGCAGTTCTTC; CDR3 protein: CASSRERGRGTYNEQFF
D gene: -; J gene: TRBJ1-6; clone size: -; V gene: TRBV5-4; CDR3 DNA: TGTGCCAGCAGCTTGGCTACAGGTCATAATTCACCCCTCCACTTT; CDR3 protein: CASSLATGHNSPLHF
D gene: TRBD2; J gene: TRBJ2-7; clone size: few; V gene: TRBV28; CDR3 DNA: TGTGCCACCAGAGGGACTAGCGGGAGCTACGAGCAGTACTTC; CDR3 protein: CATRGTSGSYEQYF
D gene: -; J gene: TRBJ1-5; clone size: -; V gene: TRBV19; CDR3 DNA: TGTGCCAGTAGTAGGGGCACTAATCAGCCCCAGCATTTT; CDR3 protein: CASSRGTNQPQHF
D gene: -; J gene: TRBJ1-5; clone size: -; V gene: TRBV9; CDR3 DNA: TGTGCCAGCAGCGTCGGGGACTCCTATCAGCCCCAGCATTTT; CDR3 protein: CASSVGDSYQPQHF
D gene: -; J gene: TRBJ1-4; clone size: -; V gene: TRBV7-8; CDR3 DNA: TGTGCCAGCAGCCCACTAAGCGGGGGGGGCGCAGTAGGTGAAAAACTGTTTTTT; CDR3 protein: CASSPLSGGGAVGEKLFF
D gene: -; J gene: TRBJ1-2; clone size: -; V gene: TRBV6-5; CDR3 DNA: TGTGCCAGCAGTTACTCCGGGACAAGGGGAAACTATGGCTACACCTTC; CDR3 protein: CASSYSGTRGNYGYTF
D gene: TRBD1; J gene: TRBJ2-4; clone size: once; V gene: TRBV5-1; CDR3 DNA: TGCGCCAGCAGCGGGACAGTTGGGGCAGACATTCAGTACTTC; CDR3 protein: CASSGTVGADIQYF
D gene: -; J gene: TRBJ2-5; clone size: -; V gene: TRBV6-5; CDR3 DNA: TGTGCCAGCACCCCCGTTCGGGGGAGGGAGACCCAGTACTTC; CDR3 protein: CASTPVRGRETQYF
D gene: TRBD2; J gene: TRBJ2-1; clone size: -; V gene: TRBV19; CDR3 DNA: TGTGCCAGTAGTATAGGACTAGCGCGCAGCTCCTACAATGAGCAGTTCTTC; CDR3 protein: CASSIGLARSSYNEQFF
D gene: -; J gene: TRBJ1-5; clone size: -; V gene: TRBV5-5; CDR3 DNA: TGTGCCAGCAGCTTGGAGGGGCAGCCCCAGCATTTT; CDR3 protein: CASSLEGQPQHF
D gene: TRBD2; J gene: TRBJ2-3; clone size: -; V gene: TRBV19; CDR3 DNA: TGTGCCAGTAGTATCAGTAGCGGGAGGTATACGCAGTATTTT; CDR3 protein: CASSISSGRYTQYF
D gene: TRBD1; J gene: TRBJ1-2; clone size: -; V gene: TRBV6-1; CDR3 DNA: TGTGCCAGCAGTGACCGGGACAGGGCTAACTATGGCTACACCTTC; CDR3 protein: CASSDRDRANYGYTF
D gene: -; J gene: TRBJ2-7; clone size: few; V gene: TRBV28; CDR3 DNA: TGTGCCAGCGGGCGGCAGTACTTC; CDR3 protein: CASGRQYF
D gene: -; J gene: TRBJ1-5; clone size: -; V gene: TRBV6-1; CDR3 DNA: TGTGCCAGCAGCGAAGGACAGTTCAATCAGCCCCAGCATTTT; CDR3 protein: CASSEGQFNQPQHF
D gene: TRBD2; J gene: TRBJ2-2; clone size: -; V gene: TRBV2; CDR3 DNA: TGTGCCAGCAGGCTAGCGGCGAACACCGGGGAGCTGTTTTTT; CDR3 protein: CASRLAANTGELFF
D gene: TRBD2; J gene: TRBJ2-1; clone size: -; V gene: TRBV11-2; CDR3 DNA: TGTGCCAGCAGCTTGGGGACTAGGACGAGTCGGCAGTTCTTC; CDR3 protein: CASSLGTRTSRQFF
D gene: TRBD1; J gene: TRBJ1-1; clone size: -; V gene: TRBV6-5; CDR3 DNA: TGTGCCAGCAGTTATAACAGGGGCACTGAAGCTTTCTTT; CDR3 protein: CASSYNRGTEAFF
D gene: -; J gene: TRBJ2-5; clone size: -; V gene: TRBV9; CDR3 DNA: TGTGCCAGCACGACCAGACAGGGACTCCAAGAGACCCAGTACTTC; CDR3 protein: CASTTRQGLQETQYF
D gene: -; J gene: TRBJ1-2; clone size: -; V gene: TRBV25-1; CDR3 DNA: TGTGCCAGCAGTGAAGCGGACAGTGCTGTAAAGGGCTACACCTTC; CDR3 protein: CASSEADSAVKGYTF
D gene: -; J gene: TRBJ1-4; clone size: -; V gene: TRBV7-6; CDR3 DNA: TGTGCCAGCAGTTCGTATGAAAAACTGTTTTTT; CDR3 protein: CASSSYEKLFF
D gene: -; J gene: TRBJ1-3; clone size: few; V gene: TRBV5-1; CDR3 DNA: TGCGCCAGCAGCAGTACAACCTCTGGAAACACCATATATTTT; CDR3 protein: CASSSTTSGNTIYF
D gene: -; J gene: TRBJ2-5; clone size: -; V gene: TRBV2; CDR3 DNA: TGTGCCAGCAGTGAAGGTGCGTTCCGGGAGACCCAGTACTTC; CDR3 protein: CASSEGAFRETQYF
D gene: TRBD1; J gene: TRBJ2-2; clone size: -; V gene: TRBV2; CDR3 DNA: TGTGCCAGCAGTCGGACAGGGAGTGTCACCGGGGAGCTGTTTTTT; CDR3 protein: CASSRTGSVTGELFF
D gene: -; J gene: TRBJ2-4; clone size: -; V gene: TRBV29-1; CDR3 DNA: TGCAGCGTTGAAGGGGGGGTCGGAAACATTCAGTACTTC; CDR3 protein: CSVEGGVGNIQYF
D gene: TRBD1; J gene: TRBJ2-1; clone size: -; V gene: TRBV25-1; CDR3 DNA: TGTGCCAGCAGTGAATACGGGACAGGGCTCAATGAGCAGTTCTTC; CDR3 protein: CASSEYGTGLNEQFF
D gene: -; J gene: TRBJ1-2; clone size: -; V gene: TRBV3-1/TRBV3-2; CDR3 DNA: TGTGCCAGCAACCAGATTTCGGGTTCCGATGGCTACACCTTC; CDR3 protein: CASNQISGSDGYTF
D gene: -; J gene: TRBJ2-1; clone size: -; V gene: TRBV21-1; CDR3 DNA: TGTGCCAGCCCCAACAATGAGCAGTTCTTC; CDR3 protein: CASPNNEQFF
D gene: TRBD1; J gene: TRBJ1-1; clone size: -; V gene: TRBV6-5; CDR3 DNA: TGTGCCAGCAGCCTACAGGGGTTGGGGGACACTGAAGCTTTCTTT; CDR3 protein: CASSLQGLGDTEAFF
D gene: TRBD1; J gene: TRBJ2-7; clone size: once; V gene: TRBV14; CDR3 DNA: TGTGCCAGCAGCCAAGATAGACAGGGTACCCACGAGCAGTACTTC; CDR3 protein: CASSQDRQGTHEQYF
D gene: TRBD2; J gene: TRBJ2-1; clone size: -; V gene: TRBV11-3; CDR3 DNA: TGTGCCAGCAGCTTACGGTCTAGCGGGGGTGGCAGAGAGCAGTTCTTC; CDR3 protein: CASSLRSSGGGREQFF
D gene: TRBD2; J gene: TRBJ2-1; clone size: -; V gene: TRBV9; CDR3 DNA: TGTGCCAGCAGCGTATTAAGCGGGAGAACCTTGTCCCATGAGCAGTTCTTC; CDR3 protein: CASSVLSGRTLSHEQFF
D gene: -; J gene: TRBJ2-3; clone size: once; V gene: TRBV19; CDR3 DNA: TGTGCCAGTAGACTAGGGACAAGAAGCACAGATACGCAGTATTTT; CDR3 protein: CASRLGTRSTDTQYF
D gene: -; J gene: TRBJ2-3; clone size: -; V gene: TRBV6-5; CDR3 DNA: TGTGCCAGCAGAGGAGCGGGAGATACGCAGTATTTT; CDR3 protein: CASRGAGDTQYF
D gene: -; J gene: TRBJ2-7; clone size: few; V gene: TRBV5-1; CDR3 DNA: TGCGCCAGCAGCTTGGATGTAATCTCCTACGAGCAGTACTTC; CDR3 protein: CASSLDVISYEQYF
D gene: TRBD1; J gene: TRBJ2-7; clone size: -; V gene: TRBV6-5; CDR3 DNA: TGTGCCAGCAGGGGGGACAGGGGAGAGAACGAGCAGTACTTC; CDR3 protein: CASRGDRGENEQYF
D gene: -; J gene: TRBJ1-5; clone size: -; V gene: TRBV27; CDR3 DNA: TGTGCCTCGGGGGAGGATTTCAGCAATCAGCCCCAGCATTTT; CDR3 protein: CASGEDFSNQPQHF
D gene: -; J gene: TRBJ1-3; clone size: -; V gene: TRBV7-2; CDR3 DNA: TGTGCCAGCAGCTTAGCGCAGGGTAGAAACACCATATATTTT; CDR3 protein: CASSLAQGRNTIYF
D gene: -; J gene: TRBJ1-2; clone size: -; V gene: TRBV2; CDR3 DNA: TGTGCCAGCAACCCGACTAGGGCCGCTCTCGGCTACACCTTC; CDR3 protein: CASNPTRAALGYTF
D gene: -; J gene: TRBJ2-5; clone size: -; V gene: TRBV2; CDR3 DNA: TGTGCCAGCAGTTTCGGGGGTCAAGAGACCCAGTACTTC; CDR3 protein: CASSFGGQETQYF
D gene: -; J gene: TRBJ2-1; clone size: -; V gene: TRBV6-1; CDR3 DNA: TGTGCCAGCAGTGAACAGGGCGATGAGCAGTTCTTC; CDR3 protein: CASSEQGDEQFF
D gene: TRBD2; J gene: TRBJ2-1; clone size: -; V gene: TRBV7-2; CDR3 DNA: TGTGCCAGCAGCTTAGAGCGGGGGCTAGGGGCCTACAATGAGCAGTTCTTC; CDR3 protein: CASSLERGLGAYNEQFF
D gene: TRBD1; J gene: TRBJ2-5; clone size: -; V gene: TRBV9; CDR3 DNA: TGTGCCAGCAGCGAAGGACAGGGGGGAGAGACCCAGTACTTC; CDR3 protein: CASSEGQGGETQYF
D gene: TRBD2; J gene: TRBJ2-3; clone size: -; V gene: TRBV28; CDR3 DNA: TGTGCCAGCAGCCCTATCGGGGGGAGTAGCACAGATACGCAGTATTTT; CDR3 protein: CASSPIGGSSTDTQYF
D gene: -; J gene: TRBJ2-3; clone size: once; V gene: TRBV11-3; CDR3 DNA: TGTGCCAGCAGCTTATTTTCGACAGAAGATACGCAGTATTTT; CDR3 protein: CASSLFSTEDTQYF
D gene: TRBD1; J gene: TRBJ1-2; clone size: -; V gene: TRBV29-1; CDR3 DNA: TGCAGCGCAACTTCGACAGGGGGATGGGGCTATGGCTACACCTTC; CDR3 protein: CSATSTGGWGYGYTF
D gene: -; J gene: TRBJ1-4; clone size: -; V gene: TRBV9; CDR3 DNA: TGTGCCAGCAGCCCCGGTTTGGGCACCAATGAAAAACTGTTTTTT; CDR3 protein: CASSPGLGTNEKLFF